This TCR beta chain emerged from a study of regulatory T cells in long-lasting Graves disease. Time point reported: newly diagnosed GD, antithyroid drugs for less than 3 months. The TCR library was made from RNA extracted from PBMCs. Building the TCR beta libraries relied on iRepertoire HTBI primers, and CDR3 regions underwent Arm-PCR. MiXCR was run by TCRdb on the multiplex PCR reads, yielding one entry per CDR3 protein. Among roughly 500,000 distinct CDR3 sequences listed, approximately 12% were seen once. Trimming took off 9 bases at V and 3 bases at J, with 18 bases between the two ends. Per germline, CDR1 MNHEY and CDR2 SMNVEV (reference sequence). The CDR3 extends over 15 amino acids. In the case of this clonotype: This likely stems from a read error, as it lies one base from a far larger clone.

These data were also filed under a second study, of T cells in Graves' hyperthyroidism and ophthalmopathy.

This chain links TRBV27 with TRBJ2-4; no firm D call. This sequence was found in a woman in her twenties or thirties with Graves disease. Sequencing used peripheral blood mononuclear cells (PBMCs), obtained at new diagnosis, from a patient treated with antithyroid drugs. CDR3 region: CARTSGLFGKNIQYF. CDR3 nucleotides: TGTGCCAGGACCAGTGGCTTGTTTGGCAAAAACATTCAGTACTTC.